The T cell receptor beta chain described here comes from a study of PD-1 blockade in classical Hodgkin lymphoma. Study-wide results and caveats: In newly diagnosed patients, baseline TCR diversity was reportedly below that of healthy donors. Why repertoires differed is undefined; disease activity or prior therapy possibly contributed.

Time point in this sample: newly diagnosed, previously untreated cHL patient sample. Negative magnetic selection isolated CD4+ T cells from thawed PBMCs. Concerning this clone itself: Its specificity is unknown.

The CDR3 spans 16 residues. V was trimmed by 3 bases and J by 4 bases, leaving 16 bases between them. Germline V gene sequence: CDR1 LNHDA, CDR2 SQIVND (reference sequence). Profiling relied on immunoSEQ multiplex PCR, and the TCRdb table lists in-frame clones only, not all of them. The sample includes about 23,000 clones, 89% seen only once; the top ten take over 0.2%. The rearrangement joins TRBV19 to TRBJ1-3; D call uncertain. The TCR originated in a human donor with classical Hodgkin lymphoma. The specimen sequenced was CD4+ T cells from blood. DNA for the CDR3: TGTGCCAGTAGTATTGATAGGGCTCTATTCGGAAACACCATATATTTT. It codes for CASSIDRALFGNTIYF.